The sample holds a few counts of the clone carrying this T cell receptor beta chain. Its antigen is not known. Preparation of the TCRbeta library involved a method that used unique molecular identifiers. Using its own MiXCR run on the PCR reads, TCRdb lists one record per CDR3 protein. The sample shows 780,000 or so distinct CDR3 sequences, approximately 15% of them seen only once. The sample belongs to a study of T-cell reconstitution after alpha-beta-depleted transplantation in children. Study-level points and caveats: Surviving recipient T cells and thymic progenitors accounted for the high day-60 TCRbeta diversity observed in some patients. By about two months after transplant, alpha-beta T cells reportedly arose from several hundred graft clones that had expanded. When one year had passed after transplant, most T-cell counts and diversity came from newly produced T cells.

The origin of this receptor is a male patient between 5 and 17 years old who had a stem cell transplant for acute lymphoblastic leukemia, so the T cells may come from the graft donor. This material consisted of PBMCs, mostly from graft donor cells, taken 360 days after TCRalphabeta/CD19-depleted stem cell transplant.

CDR3 residues: CASSQVVVANEQFF. In DNA, the CDR3 is TGCGCCAGCAGCCAAGTTGTCGTCGCCAATGAGCAGTTCTTC. This rearrangement joins TRBV4-1 to TRBJ2-1, with D unresolved. The CDR3 has 14 residues. V was shortened by 1 base and J by 6 bases, with 10 bases between the two germline ends. The germline V gene encodes CDR1 MGHRA and CDR2 YSYEKL.